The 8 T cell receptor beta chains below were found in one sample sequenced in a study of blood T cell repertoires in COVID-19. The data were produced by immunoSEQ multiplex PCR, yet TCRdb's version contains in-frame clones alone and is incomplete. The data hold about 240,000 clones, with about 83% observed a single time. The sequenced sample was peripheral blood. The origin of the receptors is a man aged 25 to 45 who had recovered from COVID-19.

In DNA, the CDR3 is TGTGCCAGCGGGGGGACAGGGGGCGGAAACATTCAGTACTTC. Translated: CASGGTGGGNIQYF. The chain combines TRBV19 with TRBJ2-4; TRBD1 agrees at 12 bases. J lost 6 bases, V lost 9 bases, and 6 bases had no gene match. The germline CDR1 and CDR2 sequences are LNHDA and SQIVND (reference sequence). The CDR3 extends over 14 amino acids.

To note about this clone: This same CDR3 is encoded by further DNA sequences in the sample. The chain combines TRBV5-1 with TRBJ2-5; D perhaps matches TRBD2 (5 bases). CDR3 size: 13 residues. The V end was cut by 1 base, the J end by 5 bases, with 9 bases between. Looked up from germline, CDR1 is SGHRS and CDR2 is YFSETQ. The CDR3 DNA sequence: TGCGCCAGCAGCTTGACTAGTTGGGAGACCCAGTACTTC. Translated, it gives CASSLTSWETQYF.

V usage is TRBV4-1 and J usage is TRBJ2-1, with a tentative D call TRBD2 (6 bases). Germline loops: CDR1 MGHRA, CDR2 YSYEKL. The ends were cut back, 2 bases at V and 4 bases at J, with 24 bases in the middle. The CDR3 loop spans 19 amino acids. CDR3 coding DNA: TGCGCCAGCAGCCAAACCGGGAGCGAGCCGGGACCGACTTACAATGAGCAGTTCTTC. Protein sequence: CASSQTGSEPGPTYNEQFF.

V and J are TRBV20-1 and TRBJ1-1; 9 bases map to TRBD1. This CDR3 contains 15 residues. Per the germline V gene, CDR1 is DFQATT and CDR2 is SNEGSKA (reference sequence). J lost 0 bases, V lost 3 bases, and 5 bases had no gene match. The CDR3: CSASNRGLMNTEAFF. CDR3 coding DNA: TGCAGTGCTAGTAACAGGGGGCTCATGAACACTGAAGCTTTCTTT.

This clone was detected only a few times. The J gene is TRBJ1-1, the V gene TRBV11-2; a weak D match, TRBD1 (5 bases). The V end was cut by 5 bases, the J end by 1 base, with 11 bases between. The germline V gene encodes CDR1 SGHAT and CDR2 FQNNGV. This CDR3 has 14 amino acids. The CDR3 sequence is CASSPGHPNTEAFF. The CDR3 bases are TGTGCCAGCAGCCCCGGACATCCGAACACTGAAGCTTTCTTT. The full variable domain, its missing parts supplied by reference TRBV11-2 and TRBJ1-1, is EAGVAQSPRYKIIEKRQSVAFWCNPISGHATLYWYQQILGQGPKLLIQFQNNGVVDDSQLPKDRFSAERLKGVDSTLKIQPAKLEDSAVYLCASSPGHPNTEAFFGQGTRLTVV.

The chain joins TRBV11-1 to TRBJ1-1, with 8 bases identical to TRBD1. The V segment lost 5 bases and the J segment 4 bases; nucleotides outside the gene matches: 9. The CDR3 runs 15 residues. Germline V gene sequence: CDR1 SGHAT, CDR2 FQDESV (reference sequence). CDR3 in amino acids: CASSTGQVVLTEAFF. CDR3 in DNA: TGTGCCAGCAGCACGGGACAGGTTGTACTCACTGAAGCTTTCTTT.

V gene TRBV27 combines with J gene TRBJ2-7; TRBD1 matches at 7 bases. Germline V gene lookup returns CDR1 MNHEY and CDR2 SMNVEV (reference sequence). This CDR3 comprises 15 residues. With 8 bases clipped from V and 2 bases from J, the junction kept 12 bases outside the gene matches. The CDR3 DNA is TGTGCCAGCCCAGGGGGTGGGAGCGCCCCCTACGAGCAGTACTTC. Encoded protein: CASPGGGSAPYEQYF.

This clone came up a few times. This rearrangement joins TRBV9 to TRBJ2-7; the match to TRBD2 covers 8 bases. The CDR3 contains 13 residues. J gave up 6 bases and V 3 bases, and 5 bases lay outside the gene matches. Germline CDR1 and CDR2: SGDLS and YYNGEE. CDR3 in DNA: TGTGCCAGCAGCGATCGGGGGGGTGCCGAGCAGTACTTC. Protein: CASSDRGGAEQYF.